This TCR beta chain was recovered during a study of shared clonotypes between healthy human individuals. The study, taken as a whole, reports: Specimens sampled were limited to blood, with tissue repertoires likely differing. Richness estimates generally favored naive over memory subsets. Generation probability values for non-shared clonotypes were lower than those for clonotypes shared by all four donors.

V was pared by 4 bases and J by 1 base, with 1 base between. The CDR3 totals 11 residues. The germline V gene encodes CDR1 MGHDK and CDR2 SYGVNS. About this clone itself: Antigen specificity is unknown. Within the sample, other DNA sequences also encode this same CDR3.

Each cell subset's genomic DNA was divided evenly among several immunoSEQ plates. The table came from immunoSEQ multiplex PCR; TCRdb's copy has only in-frame clones and leaves some out. The sample shows about 1 million clones, approximately 70% of them seen only once. Sequenced input: memory CD4+ T cells sorted from blood. Subset in this sample: CD45RA-negative fraction. The rearrangement joins TRBV25-1 to TRBJ2-5; D is undetermined. The sequence derives from a man aged 18 to 29 in good health. In DNA form, the CDR3 reads TGTGCCAGCAGTGTCCAAGAGACCCAGTACTTC. Its protein product is CASSVQETQYF.